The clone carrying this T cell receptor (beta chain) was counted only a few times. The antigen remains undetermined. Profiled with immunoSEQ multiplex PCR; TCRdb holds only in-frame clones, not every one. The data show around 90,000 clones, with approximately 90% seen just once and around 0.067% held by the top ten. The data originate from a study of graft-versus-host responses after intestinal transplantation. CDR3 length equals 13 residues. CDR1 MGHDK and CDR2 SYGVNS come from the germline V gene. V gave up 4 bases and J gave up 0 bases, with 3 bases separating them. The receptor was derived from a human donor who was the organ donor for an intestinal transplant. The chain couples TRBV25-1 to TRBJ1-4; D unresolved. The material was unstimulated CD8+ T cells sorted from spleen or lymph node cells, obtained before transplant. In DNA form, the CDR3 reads TGTGCCAGCAGTGTTACAACTAATGAAAAACTGTTTTTT. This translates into CASSVTTNEKLFF.